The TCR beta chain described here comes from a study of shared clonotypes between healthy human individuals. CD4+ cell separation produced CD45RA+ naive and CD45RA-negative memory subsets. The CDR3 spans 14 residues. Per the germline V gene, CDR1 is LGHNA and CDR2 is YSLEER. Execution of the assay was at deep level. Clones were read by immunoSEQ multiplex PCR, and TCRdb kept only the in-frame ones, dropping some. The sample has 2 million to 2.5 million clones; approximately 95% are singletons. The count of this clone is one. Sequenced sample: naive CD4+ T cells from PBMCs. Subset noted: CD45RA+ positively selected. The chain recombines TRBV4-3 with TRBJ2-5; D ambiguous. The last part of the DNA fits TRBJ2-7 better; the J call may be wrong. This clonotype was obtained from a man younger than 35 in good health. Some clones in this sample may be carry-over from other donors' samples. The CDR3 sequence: CASSQGLVGYEQYF. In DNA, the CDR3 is TGCGCCAGCAGCCAAGGTCTAGTTGGGTACGAGCAGTACTTC.